The T cell receptor (beta chain) described here comes from a study of beta chain features in type 1 diabetes listed by TCRdb under 2018. Regarding the study in general: Mean age, gender distribution, total cell number and subset yield were not different between patients and healthy donors. Across all samples, 107,917,701 sorted cells were examined, and cell number per subset correlated strongly with RNA yield. In the study, recently diagnosed type 1 diabetes patients and matched healthy donors were compared on the TCRB repertoires of their sorted circulating CD4+ T cell subsets. Whereas all 28 donors provided naive and central memory subsets, regulatory and stem cell-like memory subsets were isolated from just 8 patients and roughly eight healthy donors.

The investigation overall reported the following: PCR may preferentially amplify shorter templates, but because patient and control samples were amplified and corrected together, any resulting skew would affect both groups equally. HLA sub-analyses involved small numbers of individuals, so any influence of HLA type on TCRB rearrangement remained unresolved. The naive, central memory and regulatory TCRB repertoires appeared to resemble one another more closely among patients than among healthy donors. Because cDNA was sequenced instead of genomic DNA, highly expressing activated cells could be over-represented, though the groups showed no difference in activation or CD3 levels. At VDJ recombination sites, patients with type 1 diabetes made fewer insertions and deleted more nucleotides, a pattern implying thymic rearrangement abnormalities. In all four CD4+ subsets, TCRB CDR3 length was moderately but significantly shorter in type 1 diabetes patients.

Remarks on this clone: Its recognized antigen is unknown. Base quality data are lacking; no much larger clone is found one base away.

The entire amount of isolated RNA was reverse transcribed using the High Capacity cDNA Reverse Transcription Kit, so the sequenced TCRB transcripts were expressed ones. Deep immunoSEQ sequencing was performed on naive, central memory and regulatory T cell samples, with an average of about 3.6 million total reads per sample. Sorted cells were lysed in RLT buffer and RNA was extracted with DNase-treated RNeasy Micro or Mini kits, depending on cell number. To prevent cross-contamination, every cell subset was processed on its own, while patient and healthy donor samples were processed together. TCRB sequences were amplified from cDNA with the immunoSEQ multiplex PCR, producing 87-bp fragments spanning the CDR3 region. Amplicons were sequenced on the Illumina HiSeq platform. Per the authors' processing: PCR bias was corrected computationally using synthetic template baselines, and reads within Hamming distance 2 were collapsed, with unmergeable singletons discarded. By aligning reads against IMGT, V, D and J genes, CDR3 length, and insertions or deletions at six rearrangement sites were assigned. Clonotype counts were normalized to sorted cell number within each subset before computing true diversity and Gini coefficients with the tcR R package. The overlap coefficient, calculated on TCRB nucleotide sequences, was used to quantify repertoire sharing. As a proxy for the pre-selection repertoire, out-of-frame TCRB sequences from naive cells were analyzed. This immuneACCESS table, as held by TCRdb, lists in-frame sequences with V and J called but not all clones. Of the missing ones, under half trace to an unresolved V gene in checked studies; the others have no known cause. V and J calls and clone size are given by that table; D and trimming were obtained from the DNA. Within this sample are around 310,000 clones, with 9.5% to 12% of them counted one time only. The top ten hold about 0.014% of the sample.

Each donor gave one peripheral blood draw, averaging about 120 mL, which was collected into heparinised tubes. Using a panel that included CD45RO, CCR7, CD25, CD127, CD95 and CD27, naive, central memory, regulatory and stem cell-like memory CD4+ T cells were sorted on a BD FACSAria II. Purity was above 95% for every sorted population. PBMCs were isolated right away by Lymphoprep density gradient centrifugation and were stained directly, without culture. So that batch effects would be minimized, each experiment stained and sorted samples in pairs, pairing one healthy donor with one patient. The TCR comes from a woman aged 25 to 45 in good health. Sequences were obtained from naive CD4+ T cells from blood. This specimen's cell subset or site label, per the study, means: true naive CD4+ T cells.

The CDR3 loop reads CASSPWTFGKNIQYF. The sequenced DNA is TGTGCCAGCAGCCCTTGGACTTTTGGCAAAAACATTCAGTACTTC. This chain joins TRBV28 to TRBJ2-4; possibly the D gene is TRBD2, per 5 matching bases. Between the V and J ends, shortened by 6 bases and 3 bases respectively, the junction contains 15 bases. From the cysteine up to the phenylalanine, the CDR3 has a length of 15 residues. Solely the CDR3 DNA is kept, with 45 bases framed from the first base. The germline V gene provides CDR1 MDHEN and CDR2 SYDVKM.